This TCR beta chain came from a study of blood T cell repertoires in COVID-19. Study information: The cDNA or gDNA used as material had been derived from T cells, B-cell-depleted T cells, or PBMCs.

This clone was seen a handful of times. Trimming took off 1 base at V and 10 bases at J, with 11 bases between the two ends. Germline V lookup: CDR1 LGHDT, CDR2 YNNKEL (reference sequence). The CDR3 loop spans 14 amino acids. Sequencing was performed with immunoSEQ multiplex PCR; in TCRdb, only in-frame clones are kept and a portion is missing. The table lists about 65,000 clones, roughly 80% of them singletons, with just over 40% in the top ten. V and J are TRBV3-1 (or the pseudogene TRBV3-2) and TRBJ1-6, with TRBD1 as a possible D gene (6 bases). The sequenced sample was peripheral blood. The source is a human donor in a cohort sampled during active COVID-19. In DNA, the CDR3 is TGTGCCAGCAGCCAAGGGGGAGGGGGATCACCCCTCCACTTT. Translating it yields CASSQGGGGSPLHF.